The T cell receptor beta chain described here comes from a study of neurological immune-mediated disorders. General observations from the study: HTLV-1-associated myelopathy showed the most TCR clonal expansion; multiple sclerosis the least, below healthy controls. Private repertoires in all groups were suggested by the finding that expanded clones across subjects shared no CDR3 amino acid sequences.

The cDNA was generated by 5'RACE with 10-nucleotide random UMIs. TCRdb used MiXCR to reprocess the 5' RACE reads, holding one entry per CDR3 protein. The sample records just under 45,000 distinct CDR3 sequences, 10% to 15% being singletons. Healthy control participants comprised blood bank volunteers in Maryland, USA. This clonotype has just one count. The antigen is unknown. The sequencing sample was made of PBMCs. This clonotype was sampled from a female donor in good health.

The CDR3 spells CAWSSLAGGDEQFF. The CDR3 nucleotides read TGTGCCTGGAGTTCACTAGCGGGAGGCGATGAGCAGTTCTTC. V and J are TRBV30 and TRBJ2-1; 12 bases fit TRBD2. CDR3 length: 14 residues. Germline V gene lookup returns CDR1 GTSNPN and CDR2 SVGIG (reference sequence). Trimming at V came to 2 bases and at J to 8 bases, leaving 4 bases not matched to a gene.